This TCR beta chain was recorded in a study of blood T cells in healthy people across ages. Study summary: About one barcoded beta molecule was captured per two T cells (by template switching). The study, taken as a whole, reports: Unsorted PBMC input precluded a conclusive naive versus antigen-experienced comparison.

The germline V gene encodes CDR1 LNHDA and CDR2 SQIVND (reference sequence). The CDR3 runs 14 residues. The V end lost 5 bases, the J end lost 2 bases, and 10 bases lay between the germline ends. The table lists this clonotype with a few counts. No antigen is known for it. Next came a second PCR, run for about 7 to 11 cycles, which used a sample-barcoded 5' primer along with a J-beta primer mix. Each cDNA molecule was tagged by a template-switch adaptor with 12 random nucleotides. Each CDR3 protein gets one entry after TCRdb re-called the 5' RACE reads with MiXCR. The table records under 1,000,000 distinct CDR3 sequences, 35% to 40% of them present only once.

The source of this sequence is a young man in good health. The rearrangement links TRBV19 to TRBJ1-5; D gene ambiguous. The specimen sequenced was blood. The CDR3 loop reads CASSSKSGNQPQHF. Written as DNA, the CDR3 is TGTGCCAGTAGTTCCAAGAGCGGCAATCAGCCCCAGCATTTT.